This T cell receptor beta chain emerged from a study of Graves' ophthalmopathy and Graves' hyperthyroidism. In its sample, this clonotype was seen many times. The antigen remains undetermined. The CDR3 has 15 amino acids. Per the germline V gene, CDR1 is SNHLY and CDR2 is FYNNEI. With 11 bases clipped from V and 5 bases from J, the junction kept 10 bases outside the gene matches. Study results and caveats: Blood repertoires reportedly contained most expanded thyroid clonotypes above 0.001 frequency. Cross-validated, the 13-signature model showed 87.88%/81.08% sensitivity/specificity, and 80%/75% in the test set.

The authors amplified TCR beta CDR3 regions from RNA transcripts. Second-round multiplex PCR came after first-round RT-PCR with HTBI primers. A single record per CDR3 protein comes from TCRdb applying MiXCR to the multiplex PCR reads. Among about 640,000 distinct CDR3 sequences listed, roughly two fifths were seen once. The sample taken for sequencing was peripheral blood. The source of this sequence is an adult man with Graves' ophthalmopathy. The genes are TRBV2 and TRBJ1-6, with TRBD1 matching 9 bases. This chain's CDR3 is CAVHRTGVDNSPLHF. CDR3 nucleotides: TGTGCCGTACACCGGACAGGGGTGGATAATTCACCCCTCCACTTT.